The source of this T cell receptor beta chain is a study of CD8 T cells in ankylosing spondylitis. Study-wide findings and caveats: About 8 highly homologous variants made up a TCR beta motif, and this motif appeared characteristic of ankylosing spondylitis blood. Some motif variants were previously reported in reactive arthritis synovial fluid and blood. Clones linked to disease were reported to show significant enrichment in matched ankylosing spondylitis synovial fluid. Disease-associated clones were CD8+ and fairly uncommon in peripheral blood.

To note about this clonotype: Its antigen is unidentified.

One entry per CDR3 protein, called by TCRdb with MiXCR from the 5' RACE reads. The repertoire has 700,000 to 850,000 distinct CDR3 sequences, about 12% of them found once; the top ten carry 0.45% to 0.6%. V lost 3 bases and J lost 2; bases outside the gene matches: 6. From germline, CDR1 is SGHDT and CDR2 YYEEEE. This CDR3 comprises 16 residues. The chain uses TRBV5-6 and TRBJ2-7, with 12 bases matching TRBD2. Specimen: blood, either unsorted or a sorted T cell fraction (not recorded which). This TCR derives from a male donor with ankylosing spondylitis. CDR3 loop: CASSWRLAGEAYEQYF. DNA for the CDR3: TGTGCCAGCAGCTGGAGACTAGCGGGAGAGGCCTACGAGCAGTACTTC. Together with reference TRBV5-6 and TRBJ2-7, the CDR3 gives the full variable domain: DAGVTQSPTHLIKTRGQQVTLRCSPKSGHDTVSWYQQALGQGPQFIFQYYEEEERQRGNFPDRFSGHQFPNYSSELNVNALLLGDSALYLCASSWRLAGEAYEQYFGPGTRLTVT.